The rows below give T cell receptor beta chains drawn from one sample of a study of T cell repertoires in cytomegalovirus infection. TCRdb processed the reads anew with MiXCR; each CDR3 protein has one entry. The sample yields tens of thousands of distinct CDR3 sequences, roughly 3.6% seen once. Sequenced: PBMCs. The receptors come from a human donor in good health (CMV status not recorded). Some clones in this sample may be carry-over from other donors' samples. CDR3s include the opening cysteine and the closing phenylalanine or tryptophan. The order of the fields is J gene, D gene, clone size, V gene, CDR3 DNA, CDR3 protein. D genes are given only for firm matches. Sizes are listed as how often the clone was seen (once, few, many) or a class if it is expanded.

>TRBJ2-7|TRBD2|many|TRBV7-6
TGTGCCAGCAGCTACGGACTAGCGGGGCAAAGCTCCTACGAGCAGTACTTC
CASSYGLAGQSSYEQYF
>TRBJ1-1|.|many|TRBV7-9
TGTGCCAGCAGCTTTTTTCGGACGGCCATGAACACTGAAGCTTTCTTT
CASSFFRTAMNTEAFF
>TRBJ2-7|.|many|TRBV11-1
TGTGCCAGCAGCTTAGAACTAGGGGCCTACGAGCAGTACTTC
CASSLELGAYEQYF
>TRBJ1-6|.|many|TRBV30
TGTGCCTGGAGTGTCGGGAGGGAGAAGGCACCCCTCCACTTT
CAWSVGREKAPLHF
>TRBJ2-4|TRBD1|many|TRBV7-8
TGTGCCAGCAGCTTGGACAGGGTTAACATTCAGTACTTC
CASSLDRVNIQYF
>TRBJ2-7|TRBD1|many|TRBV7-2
TGTGCCAGCAGCTCCGCCGGGACAGGGGGATACGAGCAGTACTTC
CASSSAGTGGYEQYF
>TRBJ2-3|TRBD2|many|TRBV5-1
TGCGCCAGCAGCACAGGCCTTAGCGGGGGCTACACAGATACGCAGTATTTT
CASSTGLSGGYTDTQYF
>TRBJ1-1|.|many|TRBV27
TGTGCCAGCAGACCAAGGGGGAACACTGAAGCTTTCTTT
CASRPRGNTEAFF
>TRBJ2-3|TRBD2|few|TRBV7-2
TGTGCCAGCAGCCCCCAGAGCGGGGGGGTAGATACGCAGTATTTT
CASSPQSGGVDTQYF
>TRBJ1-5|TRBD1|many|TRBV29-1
TGCAGCGTGTGGACAGGAATTTCCAATCAGCCCCAGCATTTT
CSVWTGISNQPQHF
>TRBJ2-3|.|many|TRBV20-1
TGCAGTGCTAGAGATTCAGGACCTGGCACAGATACGCAGTATTTT
CSARDSGPGTDTQYF
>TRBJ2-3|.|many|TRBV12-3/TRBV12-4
TGTGCCAGCAGTGAGGGGCGGTGGGCTCCAGATACGCAGTATTTT
CASSEGRWAPDTQYF
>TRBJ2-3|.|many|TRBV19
TGTGCCAGTTCCCTATCCCCGGGGGCCGGGGGGGATACGCAGTATTTT
CASSLSPGAGGDTQYF
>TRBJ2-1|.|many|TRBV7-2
TGTGCCAGCAGCTTAGGCCCGGTACGAGTGGGAAATGAGCAGTTCTTC
CASSLGPVRVGNEQFF
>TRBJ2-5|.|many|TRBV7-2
TGTGCCAGCACATCAGGCACTGTCGGGGAGACCCAGTACTTC
CASTSGTVGETQYF
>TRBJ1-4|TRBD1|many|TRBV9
TGTGCCAGCAGCGTCGGACAGGGCAAACTTGAAAAACTGTTTTTT
CASSVGQGKLEKLFF
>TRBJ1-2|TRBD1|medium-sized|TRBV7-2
TGTGCCAGCAGTCGTAGACAGGGGATGTTTTACTATGGCTACACCTTC
CASSRRQGMFYYGYTF
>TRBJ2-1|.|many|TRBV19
TGTGCCAGTAGTATACGGGTCCGTAGTATACGGGCAGGCGTCAATGAGCAGTTCTTC
CASSIRVRSIRAGVNEQFF
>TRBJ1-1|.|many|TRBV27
TGTGCCAGTAGAAGACGAGGTAATCCGAACACTGAAGCTTTCTTT
CASRRRGNPNTEAFF
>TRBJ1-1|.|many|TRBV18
TGTGCCAGCTCACCTCGACAGACGGAAGCTTTCTTT
CASSPRQTEAFF